One and the same sample provided the 29 T cell receptor beta chains below, sequenced in a study of T cell responses to AZD1222 COVID-19 vaccine. Generated by immunoSEQ multiplex PCR, the TCRdb table keeps only in-frame clones and is missing some. The table shows some 150,000 clones, with roughly 90% occurring only once. The sample consisted of peripheral blood, taken 28 days after the second AZD1222 dose. The receptor set was obtained from an adult who received the AZD1222 COVID-19 vaccine.

This chain joins TRBV3-1 (or the pseudogene TRBV3-2) and TRBJ1-3; possibly TRBD1 for D (5 bases). This CDR3 has 14 residues. The ends were cut back, 0 bases at V and 2 bases at J, with 5 bases in the middle. The germline V gene has CDR1 LGHDT and CDR2 YNNKEL (reference sequence). The CDR3 coding sequence is TGTGCCAGCAGCCAAGAAGGGGCTGGAAACACCATATATTTT. Translation gives CASSQEGAGNTIYF.

The chain couples TRBV14 to TRBJ1-4, with a tentative D call TRBD1 (6 bases). The CDR3 consists of 15 residues. Deletions cut 2 bases from V and 7 bases from J, with 14 bases between. In germline, CDR1 is SGHDN, CDR2 FVKESK. CDR3 nucleotides: TGTGCCAGCAGCCAATGGACGGGAGGGGGTGAAAAACTGTTTTTT. It is translated as CASSQWTGGGEKLFF.

Here the CDR3 DNA reads TGTGCCAGCAGCCCCGGGGACAGCCTCTCCTACGAGCAGTACTTC. The encoded protein is CASSPGDSLSYEQYF. The genes are TRBV9 and TRBJ2-7, with 7 positions matching TRBD1. V lost 4 bases and J lost 0; bases outside the gene matches: 7. The germline gives CDR1 SGDLS, CDR2 YYNGEE. The CDR3 extends over 15 amino acids. The complete variable domain, with remaining parts taken from reference TRBV9 and TRBJ2-7, reads DSGVTQTPKHLITATGQRVTLRCSPRSGDLSVYWYQQSLDQGLQFLIQYYNGEERAKGNILERFSAQQFPDLHSELNLSSLELGDSALYFCASSPGDSLSYEQYFGPGTRLTVT.

The chain links TRBV28 to TRBJ1-5, with D maybe TRBD1 (5 bases). V was trimmed by 3 bases and J by 5 bases, leaving 14 bases between them. The CDR3 is 15 amino acids. The V gene's germline CDR1 is MDHEN and CDR2 SYDVKM. The CDR3: CASSFTGMGDQPQHF. The DNA of the CDR3 is TGTGCCAGCAGTTTTACGGGGATGGGGGATCAGCCCCAGCATTTT.

The V call is TRBV14, the J call TRBJ2-6; D uncertain. There are 14 residues in the CDR3. Germline CDR1 and CDR2: SGHDN and FVKESK. The V end lost 5 bases, the J end lost 1 base, and 6 bases lay between the germline ends. CDR3 amino acids: CASSVASGANVLTF. Written as DNA, the CDR3 is TGTGCCAGCAGCGTTGCGTCTGGGGCCAACGTCCTGACTTTC.

This clone has just one count. This chain joins TRBV9 and TRBJ2-7; no definite D call. V was pared by 0 bases and J by 1 base, with 11 bases between. CDR3 length: 15 residues. Germline CDR1 is SGDLS and CDR2 is YYNGEE. Here the CDR3 DNA reads TGTGCCAGCAGCGTAGGAGGATTGCGGTCCTACGAGCAGTACTTC. This sequence encodes CASSVGGLRSYEQYF.

This sequence joins TRBV28 and TRBJ2-3, with D possibly matching TRBD1 (5 bases). The CDR3 is 12 residues long. Germline assignment: CDR1 MDHEN and CDR2 SYDVKM. The V end lost 6 bases, the J end lost 7 bases, and 11 bases lay between the germline ends. CDR3 sequence: CASRGAVHTQYF. In DNA, the CDR3 is TGTGCCAGCAGAGGGGCCGTTCATACGCAGTATTTT.

V usage is TRBV10-3 and J usage is TRBJ2-7; D possibly uses TRBD1 or TRBD2 (6 bases each). Germline CDR1 reads ENHRY; CDR2 reads SYGVKD. V dropped 6 bases and J dropped 5 bases, with 8 bases sitting between them. This CDR3 is 11 amino acids long. The CDR3 sequence is CAIRGGHEQYF. The CDR3 DNA follows: TGTGCCATCAGGGGGGGCCACGAGCAGTACTTC.

The chain recombines TRBV10-1 with TRBJ2-1; TRBD2 aligns across 14 bases. This CDR3 spans 15 amino acids. After removal of 4 bases from V and 6 bases from J, the junction contained 2 bases not matched to a gene. Germline loops: CDR1 WNHNN, CDR2 SYGVQD (reference sequence). The CDR3 loop is CASSGGTSGSNEQFF. In nucleotides, the CDR3 is TGCGCCAGCAGTGGCGGGACTAGCGGGAGCAATGAGCAGTTCTTC.

The chain links TRBV6-2 or TRBV6-3 to TRBJ1-1, with TRBD1 matching over 8 bases. The junction had 4 bases not matched to a gene; V was cut back by 2 bases and J by 5 bases. Germline CDR1 reads MNHEY; CDR2 reads SVGEGT. The CDR3 runs 14 residues. For the CDR3, the DNA is TGTGCCAGCAGTTACGGAACAGGGGGTACTGAAGCTTTCTTT. It translates to CASSYGTGGTEAFF.

The chain combines TRBV5-6 with TRBJ1-2; D is perhaps TRBD1 (6 bases). CDR3 size: 13 residues. Trimming removed 4 bases from V and 4 bases from J, with 11 bases in between. Germline V lookup: CDR1 SGHDT, CDR2 YYEEEE. This CDR3 is CASSPGATYGYTF. The CDR3 DNA reads as TGTGCCAGCAGCCCAGGGGCAACCTATGGCTACACCTTC.

The V and J genes are TRBV7-9 and TRBJ1-2; a weak D match, TRBD1 (5 bases). V was cut by 3 bases and J by 7 bases, with 12 bases left in between. The CDR3 extends over 13 amino acids. Per germline, CDR1 SEHNR and CDR2 FQNEAQ (reference sequence). The CDR3: CASSFQGLSGYTF. CDR3 coding DNA: TGTGCCAGCAGCTTTCAGGGTCTAAGTGGCTACACCTTC.

The rearrangement uses TRBV27 and TRBJ2-7; D is undetermined. CDR3 length equals 12 residues. Trimming pared 4 bases from V and 5 bases from J, leaving 9 bases between. In germline, CDR1 is MNHEY, CDR2 SMNVEV (reference sequence). The CDR3, as DNA: TGTGCCAGCAGTTCACGCCCGGACGAGCAGTACTTC. As protein: CASSSRPDEQYF.

The V gene is TRBV5-1, the J gene TRBJ2-2, with D perhaps matching TRBD2 (5 bases). Trimming removed 0 bases from V and 2 bases from J, with 8 bases in between. Germline CDR1 and CDR2: SGHRS and YFSETQ. The CDR3 runs 15 residues. The CDR3 nucleotides read TGCGCCAGCAGCTTGGATGAGGGAAACACCGGGGAGCTGTTTTTT. Translation gives CASSLDEGNTGELFF.

The chain links TRBV24-1 to TRBJ2-1; D is unresolved. The germline V gene encodes CDR1 KGHDR and CDR2 SFDVKD. The V and J ends lost 4 bases and 8 bases respectively, with 8 bases between them. This CDR3 is 12 amino acids long. CDR3: CATSDFLDEQFF. CDR3 coding DNA: TGTGCCACCAGTGACTTCTTGGATGAGCAGTTCTTC.

The sample holds one count of this clone. The chain recombines TRBV5-5 with TRBJ2-2; maybe TRBD1 (5 bases). The V and J ends lost 3 bases and 6 bases respectively, with 6 bases between them. Germline-derived CDR1 and CDR2 are SGHKS and YYEKEE (reference sequence). The CDR3 runs 12 residues. DNA for the CDR3: TGTGCCAGCAGCTGGGGCCCCGGGGAGCTGTTTTTT. Its protein is CASSWGPGELFF.

V usage is TRBV28 and J usage is TRBJ1-1; TRBD1 matches at 7 bases. The CDR3 extends over 13 amino acids. CDR1 MDHEN and CDR2 SYDVKM come from the germline V gene. V trimming: 6 bases; J trimming: 11 bases; junction bases outside the gene matches: 12. The CDR3 DNA reads TGTGCCAGCAGCCCGGGACAGCCTCTAGGCGCTTTCTTT. Translated: CASSPGQPLGAFF.

The chain employs TRBV2 and TRBJ2-3; 11 nucleotides align to TRBD2. CDR1 is SNHLY, CDR2 FYNNEI, per germline. CDR3 length equals 20 residues. With V trimmed by 6 bases and J by 1 base, 18 bases remained unmatched. The CDR3 reads CASRGPGQRTSGFRTDTQYF. CDR3 DNA sequence: TGTGCCAGCAGGGGGCCGGGACAAAGGACTAGCGGGTTCCGCACAGATACGCAGTATTTT. Full variable domain (missing parts from reference TRBV2 and TRBJ2-3): EPEVTQTPSHQVTQMGQEVILRCVPISNHLYFYWYRQILGQKVEFLVSFYNNEISEKSEIFDDQFSVERPDGSNFTLKIRSTKLEDSAMYFCASRGPGQRTSGFRTDTQYFGPGTRLTVL.

The rearrangement joins TRBV27 to TRBJ1-5, with D uncertain. The CDR3 is 16 residues long. With 4 bases removed from V and 0 bases from J, the gap between germline ends came to 13 bases. Germline assignment: CDR1 MNHEY and CDR2 SMNVEV (reference sequence). The chain's CDR3 is CASSSRAQPSNQPQHF. The CDR3 nucleotides read TGTGCCAGCAGTTCCCGGGCTCAACCTAGCAATCAGCCCCAGCATTTT.

This chain connects TRBV7-6 to TRBJ2-2; TRBD1 aligns across 7 bases. Germline CDR1 and CDR2: SGHVS and FNYEAQ. The CDR3 extends over 16 amino acids. Trimming at V came to 7 bases and at J to 5 bases, leaving 13 bases not matched to a gene. The CDR3 here is CASNTGTDLMTGELFF. For the CDR3, the DNA is TGTGCCAGCAATACCGGGACAGACTTGATGACCGGGGAGCTGTTTTTT.

The rearrangement joins TRBV28 to TRBJ2-5; 8 positions match TRBD1. Germline lookup yields CDR1 MDHEN and CDR2 SYDVKM. The CDR3 is made up of 15 amino acids. Trimming removed 5 bases from V and 5 bases from J; junction bases left unmatched: 10. The CDR3 loop reads CASSPRTGSEETQYF. CDR3 nucleotides: TGTGCCAGCAGTCCGAGGACAGGGTCCGAGGAGACCCAGTACTTC.

The J gene is TRBJ2-1, the V gene TRBV13; possible D gene TRBD2, 5 bases. Trimming stripped 0 bases from V and 0 bases from J, with 18 bases between. The CDR3 contains 19 residues. The V gene's germline CDR1 is PRHDT and CDR2 FYEKMQ (reference sequence). CDR3 amino acids: CASSLGLFQRTSSYNEQFF. The CDR3 coding sequence is TGTGCCAGCAGCTTAGGGCTGTTTCAGCGGACGAGCTCCTACAATGAGCAGTTCTTC.

The chain is built from TRBV7-2 and TRBJ1-5; D is ambiguous. Germline V gene lookup returns CDR1 SGHTA and CDR2 FQGNSA. The CDR3 extends over 14 amino acids. V lost 1 base to trimming and J lost 0 bases, with 4 bases between them. CDR3 residues: CASSLGFSNQPQHF. CDR3 DNA sequence: TGTGCCAGCAGCTTAGGGTTTAGCAATCAGCCCCAGCATTTT.

The chain links TRBV24-1 to TRBJ2-3; D is uncertain. V gave up 1 base and J gave up 5 bases, with 9 bases separating them. CDR1 and CDR2 (germline): KGHDR, SFDVKD. This CDR3 has 14 residues. The CDR3 region has the DNA TGTGCCACCAGTGATTTAGATAGGGTAGATACGCAGTATTTT. Its protein product is CATSDLDRVDTQYF.

The chain uses TRBV11-3 and TRBJ1-2; the D is unclear. Germline loops: CDR1 SGHNT, CDR2 YENEEA. The CDR3 length is 17 residues. V shed 3 bases and J shed 3 bases, with 20 bases lying between them. The chain's CDR3 is CASSFPPGLSGDYGYTF. The CDR3 DNA is TGTGCCAGCAGCTTCCCCCCGGGCCTAAGTGGAGACTATGGCTACACCTTC.

This chain links TRBV7-8 with TRBJ1-5; the D gene is possibly TRBD1 (6 bases). The CDR3 is 16 amino acids. From germline, CDR1 is SGHVS and CDR2 FQNEAQ. Trimming stripped 2 bases from V and 3 bases from J, with 14 bases between. The CDR3 here is CASSLSRTDYNQPQHF. The CDR3 DNA reads as TGTGCCAGCAGCTTATCGAGGACAGATTACAATCAGCCCCAGCATTTT.

The chain is built from TRBV19 and TRBJ2-3; D might be TRBD2 (5 bases). The germline V and J ends were trimmed by 4 bases and 2 bases, with 10 bases remaining between them. Germline values: CDR1 LNHDA, CDR2 SQIVND (reference sequence). CDR3 length: 14 amino acids. This chain's CDR3 is CASSTGGPTDTQYF. The CDR3, as DNA: TGTGCCAGTAGTACCGGCGGGCCCACAGATACGCAGTATTTT.

The chain links TRBV5-1 to TRBJ2-7; possible D gene TRBD2, 5 bases. V shed 4 bases and J shed 3 bases, with 20 bases lying between them. The V gene's germline CDR1 is SGHRS and CDR2 YFSETQ. This CDR3 has 16 residues. The CDR3 is CASSPAGSSVFYEQYF. The CDR3 bases are TGCGCCAGCAGCCCGGCGGGTAGTAGCGTTTTCTACGAGCAGTACTTC.

This rearrangement joins TRBV4-1 to TRBJ1-2; D may be TRBD1 (6 bases). Per the germline V gene, CDR1 is MGHRA and CDR2 is YSYEKL. This CDR3 is 15 amino acids long. V was shortened by 1 base and J by 7 bases, with 16 bases between the two germline ends. The DNA for the CDR3 is TGCGCCAGCAGCCAAGCTCGGCCACAGGGACGTGGCTACACCTTC. This sequence encodes CASSQARPQGRGYTF.